Shown below are 5 T cell receptor beta chains from a single sample sequenced in a study of shared clonotypes between healthy human individuals. Sequencing used immunoSEQ multiplex PCR; TCRdb keeps in-frame clones, though not all of them. The profile covers fewer than 600,000 clones, with over 60% appearing a single time and around 12% taken by the ten largest. The sequencing sample was made of PBMCs. The receptor source for this set is a woman aged 40-49 years in good health. Some clones in this sample may be carry-over from other donors' samples.

The genes are TRBV5-1 and TRBJ2-1; TRBD1 aligns across 10 bases. The CDR3 consists of 14 residues. Germline-derived CDR1 and CDR2 are SGHRS and YFSETQ. The V gene end was trimmed by 6 bases and the J gene end by 5 bases; junction bases not matched to a gene: 5. The CDR3 region is CASTRTGGNNEQFF. The CDR3 DNA follows: TGCGCCAGCACCAGGACAGGGGGGAACAATGAGCAGTTCTTC. The complete variable domain, with remaining parts taken from reference TRBV5-1 and TRBJ2-1, reads KAGVTQTPRYLIKTRGQQVTLSCSPISGHRSVSWYQQTPGQGLQFLFEYFSETQRNKGNFPGRFSGRQFSNSRSEMNVSTLELGDSALYLCASTRTGGNNEQFFGPGTRLTVL.

A remark on this clone: A far larger clone differs by one base, so this is likely a read error. The chain links TRBV11-3 to TRBJ2-7; unclear D gene. The length of the CDR3 is 13 residues. The germline V gene has CDR1 SGHNT and CDR2 YENEEA. V gave up 5 bases and J gave up 3 bases, with 11 bases separating them. CDR3 region: CASSLSPSYEQYF. CDR3 DNA: TGTGCCAGCAGCCTATCTCCGAGCTACGAGCAGTACTTC. The full variable domain, completed using reference TRBV11-3 and TRBJ2-7, is EAGVVQSPRYKIIEKKQPVAFWCNPISGHNTLYWYLQNLGQGPELLIRYENEEAVDDSQLPKDRFSAERLKGVDSTLKIQPAELGDSAVYLCASSLSPSYEQYFGPGTRLTVT.

This clone was recorded a few times. The chain uses TRBV29-1 and TRBJ1-1, with D unclear. Germline CDR1 and CDR2: SQVTM and ANQGSEA. V was shortened by 8 bases and J by 1 base, with 11 bases between the two germline ends. The CDR3 runs to 12 residues. CDR3 sequence: CSSPGRNTEAFF. The DNA of the CDR3 is TGCAGCTCCCCAGGCAGGAACACTGAAGCTTTCTTT.

This clone was recorded a few times. The chain is built from TRBV7-2 and TRBJ1-4; D uncertain. V dropped 6 bases and J dropped 5 bases, with 10 bases sitting between them. Germline CDR1 reads SGHTA; CDR2 reads FQGNSA. CDR3 length: 13 residues. The CDR3, as DNA: TGTGCCAGCAGTCCCGGGCGGAATGAAAAACTGTTTTTT. This encodes CASSPGRNEKLFF.

This sequence joins TRBV5-1 and TRBJ2-2, with D possibly called TRBD1 or TRBD2 (6 bases each). CDR1 and CDR2 from the germline V gene are SGHRS and YFSETQ. With 4 bases removed from V and 7 bases from J, the gap between germline ends came to 17 bases. CDR3 length: 15 amino acids. CDR3 amino acids: CASSPGGGGIGELFF. The CDR3 DNA follows: TGCGCCAGCAGCCCTGGTGGAGGGGGAATCGGGGAGCTGTTTTTT.